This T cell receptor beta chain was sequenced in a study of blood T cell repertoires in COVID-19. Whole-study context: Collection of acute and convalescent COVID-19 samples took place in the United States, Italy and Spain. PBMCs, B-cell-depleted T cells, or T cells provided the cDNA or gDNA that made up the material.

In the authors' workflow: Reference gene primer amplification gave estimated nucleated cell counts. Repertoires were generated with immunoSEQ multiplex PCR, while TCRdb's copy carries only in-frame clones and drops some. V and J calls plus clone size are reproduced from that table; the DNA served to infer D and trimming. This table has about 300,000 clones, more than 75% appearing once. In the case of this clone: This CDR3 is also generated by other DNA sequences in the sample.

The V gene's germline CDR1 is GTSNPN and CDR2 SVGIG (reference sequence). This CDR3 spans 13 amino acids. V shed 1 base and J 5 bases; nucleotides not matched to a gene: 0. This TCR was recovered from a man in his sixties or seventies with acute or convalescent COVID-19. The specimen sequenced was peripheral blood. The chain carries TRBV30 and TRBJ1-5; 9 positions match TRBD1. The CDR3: CAWSGTGDQPQHF. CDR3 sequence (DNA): TGTGCCTGGAGTGGGACAGGGGATCAGCCCCAGCATTTT.